The 27 T cell receptor beta chains below were found in one sample sequenced in a study of neoadjuvant anti-PD-1 for oral cavity cancer. Some clones are missing from TCRdb's copy, which holds only in-frame ones; the method was immunoSEQ multiplex PCR. The sample lists roughly 13,000 clones, roughly 65% occurring once. Source: PBMCs, taken before nivolumab (anti-PD-1) treatment. These receptors were collected from a person between 40 and 79 years old with oral cavity squamous cell carcinoma.

The rearrangement joins TRBV7-8 to TRBJ2-5, with D hard to call. Germline V gene sequence: CDR1 SGHVS, CDR2 FQNEAQ. The CDR3 spans 13 residues. Trimming removed 5 bases at V and 1 base at J, with 8 bases between. CDR3 DNA: TGTGCCAGCAGCCACACCCCCCAAGAGACCCAGTACTTC. This codes for CASSHTPQETQYF.

The V and J genes are TRBV18 and TRBJ1-1, with a possible D match to TRBD1 (6 bases). Trimming left V 3 bases short and J 4 bases short, with 18 bases between. Germline lookup yields CDR1 KGHSH and CDR2 LQKENI. The length of the CDR3 is 16 residues. CDR3 region: CASSPHPGAESTEAFF. DNA for the CDR3: TGTGCCAGCTCACCTCACCCAGGGGCGGAGAGCACTGAAGCTTTCTTT.

The chain combines TRBV5-1 with TRBJ1-4; D perhaps matches TRBD1 (6 bases). V shed 7 bases and J shed 4 bases, with 20 bases lying between them. CDR3 length: 16 amino acids. Per the germline V gene, CDR1 is SGHRS and CDR2 is YFSETQ. The CDR3 DNA reads TGCGCCAGCTCCGAGAGCGGGGGGCAGGGTAATGAAAAACTGTTTTTT. It encodes CASSESGGQGNEKLFF.

The rearrangement uses TRBV30 and TRBJ1-1, with no clear D. The CDR3 is made up of 11 amino acids. The V gene's germline CDR1 is GTSNPN and CDR2 SVGIG (reference sequence). V lost 5 bases and J lost 5, with 9 bases in between. The CDR3 protein is CAWEDRTEAFF. As DNA, the CDR3 is TGTGCCTGGGAAGACCGAACTGAAGCTTTCTTT.

In this sample, this clone turned up a few times. The chain employs TRBV9 and TRBJ1-2; TRBD1 might be the D (6 bases). V lost 0 bases and J 4 bases, leaving 13 bases between the germline ends. The CDR3 is made up of 15 amino acids. CDR1 is SGDLS and CDR2 is YYNGEE in the germline V gene. The CDR3 DNA reads TGTGCCAGCAGCGTAGAAGGCAGGGGAGCCTATGGCTACACCTTC. This sequence encodes CASSVEGRGAYGYTF.

The chain is built from TRBV15 and TRBJ1-2; D not certain. The germline V gene has CDR1 LNHNV and CDR2 YYDKDF (reference sequence). V shed 0 bases and J shed 5 bases, with 4 bases lying between them. The length of the CDR3 is 12 residues. The CDR3 here is CATSRDRYGYTF. CDR3 coding DNA: TGTGCCACCAGCAGAGACAGATATGGCTACACCTTC.

This clone appeared once. This chain joins TRBV5-1 and TRBJ2-3; 9 nucleotides agree with TRBD2. V was pared by 0 bases and J by 4 bases, with 9 bases of the junction left unmatched. The CDR3 runs 17 residues. The germline CDR1 and CDR2 sequences are SGHRS and YFSETQ. The CDR3 here is CASSLVRGGASADTQYF. CDR3 nucleotide sequence: TGCGCCAGCAGCTTGGTCCGCGGGGGGGCTAGCGCAGATACGCAGTATTTT.

The gene calls are TRBV28 and TRBJ1-3; D is undetermined. Trimming pared 2 bases from V and 0 bases from J, leaving 8 bases between. Germline loops: CDR1 MDHEN, CDR2 SYDVKM. This CDR3 spans 15 amino acids. CDR3 nucleotide sequence: TGTGCCAGCAGTTTAATAAGGCACTCTGGAAACACCATATATTTT. Encoded protein: CASSLIRHSGNTIYF.

This clone has a single count. The chain uses TRBV29-1 and TRBJ2-2, with 10 nucleotides matching TRBD2. Trimming removed 6 bases from V and 0 bases from J; junction bases left unmatched: 4. CDR3 length equals 15 residues. The germline CDR1 and CDR2 sequences are SQVTM and ANQGSEA. CDR3 in DNA: TGCAGCGTCTCCGGGACTAGCGCGAACACCGGGGAGCTGTTTTTT. Its translation is CSVSGTSANTGELFF.

The CDR3 region has the DNA TGTGCCAGCCACGAGGGGATCGGCAATCAGCCCCAGCATTTT. Encoded protein: CASHEGIGNQPQHF. The chain employs TRBV2 and TRBJ1-5; possible D gene TRBD1, 5 bases. Germline V gene data show CDR1 as SNHLY and CDR2 as FYNNEI. Trimming removed 8 bases from V and 2 bases from J, with 13 bases in between. This CDR3 contains 14 residues.

The V call is TRBV10-3, the J call TRBJ2-3; 7 bases are a match to TRBD2. This CDR3 contains 15 residues. V lost 4 bases and J lost 3; bases outside the gene matches: 7. Germline V lookup: CDR1 ENHRY, CDR2 SYGVKD. CDR3 loop: CAISGGEGATDTQYF. DNA for the CDR3: TGTGCCATCAGTGGGGGGGAGGGAGCTACAGATACGCAGTATTTT.

The chain recombines TRBV10-1 with TRBJ2-1; D possibly corresponds to TRBD2 (6 bases). The CDR3 extends over 15 amino acids. V lost 0 bases and J lost 4, with 10 bases in between. The germline V gene encodes CDR1 WNHNN and CDR2 SYGVQD (reference sequence). The CDR3 DNA reads TGCGCCAGCAGTGAGTCGGGACTTATATACAATGAGCAGTTCTTC. Its translation: CASSESGLIYNEQFF.

J is TRBJ1-6 and V is TRBV6-1; 9 nucleotides match TRBD1. This CDR3 has 18 amino acids. The germline V gene has CDR1 MNHNS and CDR2 SASEGT. Trimming removed 4 bases from V and 7 bases from J; junction bases left unmatched: 14. The CDR3 DNA sequence: TGTGCCAGCAGTGCCCCGGGACAGGGCAGGGGGCGAAATTCACCCCTCCACTTT. This codes for CASSAPGQGRGRNSPLHF.

The chain links TRBV19 to TRBJ1-2; no clear D gene. CDR1 and CDR2 (germline): LNHDA, SQIVND (reference sequence). The CDR3 spans 15 residues. The V gene lost 7 bases and the J gene lost 0 bases, with 15 bases spanning the gap. CDR3 in amino acids: CASTPGSATNYGYTF. The CDR3 DNA reads as TGTGCCAGTACCCCTGGGAGCGCAACTAACTATGGCTACACCTTC.

The table lists this clone with a count of one. The chain uses TRBV7-9 and TRBJ2-5; 12 bases line up with TRBD2. Germline loops: CDR1 SEHNR, CDR2 FQNEAQ (reference sequence). The CDR3 is 16 amino acids. V was pared by 8 bases and J by 2 bases, with 9 bases of the junction left unmatched. CDR3 nucleotides: TGTGCCAGCGCGGCCGGACTAGCGGGGACTCAAGAGACCCAGTACTTC. Amino acids: CASAAGLAGTQETQYF.

V gene TRBV7-8 combines with J gene TRBJ1-4, with D unresolved. Per the germline V gene, CDR1 is SGHVS and CDR2 is FQNEAQ. Between the trimmed V and J ends, which lost 5 bases and 12 bases, there was a span of 22 bases. The CDR3 is made up of 15 amino acids. DNA for the CDR3: TGTGCCAGCAGCCCCCCGTCTTCCACCACGGTTGAACTGTTTTTT. It is translated as CASSPPSSTTVELFF. The full variable domain, with the rest looked up from reference TRBV7-8 and TRBJ1-4, is GAGVSQSPRYKVAKRGQDVALRCDPISGHVSLFWYQQALGQGPEFLTYFQNEAQLDKSGLPSDRFFAERPEGSVSTLKIQRTQQEDSAVYLCASSPPSSTTVELFFGSGTQLSVL.

The CDR3: CASSQDVSTGPKNIQYF. In DNA form, the CDR3 reads TGCGCCAGCAGCCAAGATGTGTCGACAGGGCCCAAAAACATTCAGTACTTC. The chain joins TRBV4-1 to TRBJ2-4, with 7 positions matching TRBD1. Trimming removed 0 bases from V and 2 bases from J; junction bases left unmatched: 7. There are 17 residues in the CDR3. Germline V CDR1 and CDR2: MGHRA, YSYEKL.

V is TRBV4-2 and J is TRBJ1-1; no definite D call. V lost 0 bases and J 3 bases, leaving 11 bases between the germline ends. Germline CDR1 is LGHNA and CDR2 is YNFKEQ. The CDR3 loop spans 15 amino acids. In nucleotides, the CDR3 is TGTGCCAGCAGCCAAGAAAGTAATGAGGACACTGAAGCTTTCTTT. This gives the protein CASSQESNEDTEAFF.

This clone was observed a handful of times. The chain uses TRBV9 and TRBJ1-1, with a tentative D call TRBD1 (5 bases). The V and J ends lost 5 bases and 1 base respectively, with 9 bases between them. Per the germline V gene, CDR1 is SGDLS and CDR2 is YYNGEE. CDR3 length: 13 residues. The CDR3 spells CASRGEWNTEAFF. The CDR3, as DNA: TGTGCCAGCAGGGGGGAGTGGAACACTGAAGCTTTCTTT.

The chain carries TRBV6-5 and TRBJ1-2; D may be TRBD1 (5 bases). The V and J ends lost 2 bases and 0 bases respectively, with 10 bases between them. The length of the CDR3 is 15 residues. From germline, CDR1 is MNHEY and CDR2 SVGAGI. The CDR3 DNA follows: TGTGCCAGCAGTTACGGGGCAGCAGCTAACTATGGCTACACCTTC. It translates to CASSYGAAANYGYTF.

Only a few counts were recorded for this clone. V usage is TRBV10-3 and J usage is TRBJ2-7; 8 nucleotides match TRBD1. J gave up 5 bases and V 2 bases, and 8 bases lay outside the gene matches. Germline V CDR1 and CDR2: ENHRY, SYGVKD. The CDR3 covers 15 residues. CDR3 DNA sequence: TGTGCCATCAGTGAGGCGTCAGGGGGCAAGGACGAGCAGTACTTC. Translation: CAISEASGGKDEQYF.

The V and J genes are TRBV25-1 and TRBJ1-1, with TRBD1 identical over 8 bases. The CDR3 sequence is 16 residues long. The germline CDR1 and CDR2 sequences are MGHDK and SYGVNS. V lost 4 bases, J lost 5 bases, and 12 bases stayed unmatched. CDR3 loop: CASSGNSGGSLTEAFF. CDR3 sequence (DNA): TGTGCCAGCAGTGGTAATTCAGGGGGCTCCCTTACTGAAGCTTTCTTT.

The sample holds one count of this clone. The chain uses TRBV11-2 and TRBJ1-1; 8 bases agree with TRBD1. Germline CDR1 is SGHAT and CDR2 is FQNNGV. The CDR3 runs to 15 residues. The V segment lost 5 bases and the J segment 4 bases; nucleotides outside the gene matches: 9. The CDR3 nucleotides read TGTGCCAGCAGCCGACGGACAGGGAAGGGCACTGAAGCTTTCTTT. It specifies CASSRRTGKGTEAFF.

With respect to this clone: The junction departs from germline at one end; a sequencing error may be responsible. CDR3 nucleotides: TGTGCCAGTAGGATAGGGGAGGTAGTGAATTTT. It specifies CASRIGEVVNF. The chain has TRBV19 and TRBJ1-5; D possibly corresponds to TRBD1 (5 bases). Germline assignment: CDR1 LNHDA and CDR2 SQIVND (reference sequence). The CDR3 extends over 11 amino acids.

The chain joins TRBV27 to TRBJ2-1, with D perhaps matching TRBD1 (8 bases). CDR3 length: 13 amino acids. Germline lookup yields CDR1 MNHEY and CDR2 SMNVEV (reference sequence). V dropped 6 bases and J dropped 9 bases, with 15 bases sitting between them. CDR3 amino acids: CASSHRGGGEQFF. The CDR3, as DNA: TGTGCCAGCAGCCACAGGGGGGGAGGTGAGCAGTTCTTC.

This chain's CDR3 is CASSLDVQGARTGELFF. The CDR3 DNA reads TGTGCCAGCAGCCTAGATGTACAGGGGGCGCGGACCGGGGAGCTGTTTTTT. The chain has TRBV7-2 and TRBJ2-2; TRBD1 matches 9 bases. Trimming took 5 bases from V and 5 from J; bases not matched to a gene: 12. CDR1 SGHTA and CDR2 FQGNSA come from the germline V gene. The CDR3 runs 17 residues.

The rearrangement links TRBV4-1 to TRBJ2-1; 12 nucleotides align to TRBD2. Trimming cost V 3 bases and J 0 bases; bases outside gene matches: 9. The CDR3 has 19 amino acids. Germline lookup yields CDR1 MGHRA and CDR2 YSYEKL. The CDR3: CASSHQGLAGTSSYNEQFF. In DNA form, the CDR3 reads TGCGCCAGCAGCCACCAGGGACTAGCGGGCACTAGCTCCTACAATGAGCAGTTCTTC.